Below are 14 T cell receptor beta chains sequenced from a single sample in a study of T cell repertoires in cytomegalovirus infection. One entry per CDR3 protein results from TCRdb running MiXCR on the reads. The data hold nearly 550,000 distinct CDR3 sequences, with 15% to 20% observed a single time. The sequenced sample consisted of CD8+ T cells from PBMCs. The receptor set was obtained from a human donor in good health (CMV status not recorded). Some clones in this sample may be carry-over from other donors' samples.

The gene calls are TRBV5-5 and TRBJ1-1; D is possibly TRBD1 (5 bases). Germline lookup yields CDR1 SGHKS and CDR2 YYEKEE (reference sequence). Trimming removed 4 bases from V and 7 bases from J, with 14 bases in between. CDR3 size: 13 residues. CDR3 in amino acids: CASSPGRRNEAFF. The CDR3 DNA reads as TGTGCCAGCAGCCCGGGACGAAGGAATGAAGCTTTCTTT.

This clonotype occurred once. V usage is TRBV20-1 and J usage is TRBJ1-4; no reliable D call. Trimming pared 0 bases from V and 5 bases from J, leaving 10 bases between. From germline, CDR1 is DFQATT and CDR2 SNEGSKA (reference sequence). The CDR3 has 14 residues. The CDR3 reads CSARDQTANEKLFF. The CDR3 bases are TGCAGTGCTAGAGATCAAACCGCAAATGAAAAACTGTTTTTT.

This chain joins TRBV4-2 and TRBJ1-1; a possible D gene is TRBD1 (5 bases). V dropped 0 bases and J dropped 7 bases, with 15 bases sitting between them. The CDR3 is 15 residues long. Germline-derived CDR1 and CDR2 are LGHNA and YNFKEQ. CDR3: CASSQDPLGQFEAFF. The DNA of the CDR3 is TGTGCCAGCAGCCAAGATCCCCTAGGACAATTTGAAGCTTTCTTT.

This chain links TRBV20-1 with TRBJ2-1, with 11 positions matching TRBD2. The V gene's germline CDR1 is DFQATT and CDR2 SNEGSKA (reference sequence). With V trimmed by 3 bases and J by 8 bases, 12 bases remained unmatched. The CDR3 consists of 16 residues. This CDR3 reads CSASTSGSLSSHEQFF. CDR3 sequence (DNA): TGCAGTGCTAGTACTAGCGGGAGTCTCTCATCGCATGAGCAGTTCTTC.

The chain is built from TRBV7-6 and TRBJ2-5; D is perhaps TRBD1 (6 bases). Germline V lookup: CDR1 SGHVS, CDR2 FNYEAQ. The V gene lost 6 bases and the J gene lost 1 base, with 18 bases spanning the gap. This CDR3 is 16 amino acids long. In nucleotides, the CDR3 is TGTGCCAGCAGACCCCCGGGGACATCAATCCAAGAGACCCAGTACTTC. Amino acid sequence: CASRPPGTSIQETQYF.

This sequence joins TRBV19 and TRBJ1-1, with a tentative D call TRBD1 (5 bases). This CDR3 spans 15 amino acids. Trimming removed 3 bases from V and 1 base from J, with 12 bases in between. Germline V gene data show CDR1 as LNHDA and CDR2 as SQIVND (reference sequence). In nucleotides, the CDR3 is TGTGCCAGTAGTATGTGGGGGTACAGGAACACTGAAGCTTTCTTT. Amino acids: CASSMWGYRNTEAFF.

The V and J genes are TRBV28 and TRBJ1-5, with 8 bases identical to TRBD1. This CDR3 comprises 15 residues. From germline, CDR1 is MDHEN and CDR2 SYDVKM. V trimming: 3 bases; J trimming: 7 bases; junction bases outside the gene matches: 8. The CDR3 sequence is CASSFPGGGAQPQHF. The CDR3 coding sequence is TGTGCCAGCAGTTTCCCAGGGGGCGGAGCCCAGCCCCAGCATTTT.

The chain is built from TRBV5-6 and TRBJ1-4, with D hard to call. The V gene lost 6 bases and the J gene lost 5 bases, with 11 bases spanning the gap. Germline V gene data show CDR1 as SGHDT and CDR2 as YYEEEE. The CDR3 consists of 13 residues. The chain's CDR3 is CASNDGYNEKLFF. CDR3 in DNA: TGTGCCAGCAACGACGGCTACAATGAAAAACTGTTTTTT.

The sample holds a few counts of this clonotype. This chain links TRBV29-1 with TRBJ2-5; 7 bases map to TRBD2. Per the germline V gene, CDR1 is SQVTM and CDR2 is ANQGSEA. The ends lost 6 bases at V and 4 bases at J; junction bases unmatched: 11. The CDR3 is 14 residues long. CDR3 bases: TGCAGCGTAGTCTGGCGGAGGGAGGGAGAGACCCAGTACTTC. Protein: CSVVWRREGETQYF.

This clonotype occurred many times. The gene calls are TRBV6-2 or TRBV6-3 and TRBJ2-7; D unresolved. This CDR3 comprises 14 residues. Germline CDR1 reads MNHEY; CDR2 reads SVGEGT. The V gene lost 4 bases and the J gene lost 0 bases, with 10 bases spanning the gap. This CDR3 reads CASSSWESSYEQYF. The CDR3 coding sequence is TGTGCCAGCAGTTCATGGGAAAGCTCCTACGAGCAGTACTTC.

This sequence joins TRBV27 and TRBJ1-1; no firm D call. Trimming removed 5 bases at V and 1 base at J, with 17 bases between. From germline, CDR1 is MNHEY and CDR2 SMNVEV (reference sequence). The CDR3 is made up of 16 amino acids. CDR3 DNA sequence: TGTGCCAGCAGTCCGGACCACGGGCTTGCGAACACTGAAGCTTTCTTT. Translating it yields CASSPDHGLANTEAFF.

For this clonotype: Possible read error: a much larger clone is one base away. The V and J genes are TRBV7-9 and TRBJ2-1; D uncertain. V dropped 6 bases and J dropped 6 bases, with 18 bases sitting between them. The CDR3 covers 15 residues. CDR1 is SEHNR and CDR2 is FQNEAQ in the germline V gene (reference sequence). The CDR3 is CASRPPEDGPNEQFF. The CDR3 DNA is TGTGCCAGCAGGCCCCCCGAGGACGGACCCAATGAGCAGTTCTTC.

At least ten counts were recorded for this clonotype. The chain combines TRBV7-9 with TRBJ2-1, with 7 bases lining up with TRBD1. The CDR3 runs to 15 residues. CDR1 is SEHNR and CDR2 is FQNEAQ in the germline V gene (reference sequence). Trimming cost V 5 bases and J 4 bases; bases outside gene matches: 8. The CDR3 here is CASSDRDREYNEQFF. The CDR3 nucleotides read TGTGCCAGCAGCGACCGGGACAGAGAGTACAATGAGCAGTTCTTC. Full variable domain (missing parts from reference TRBV7-9 and TRBJ2-1): DTGVSQNPRHKITKRGQNVTFRCDPISEHNRLYWYRQTLGQGPEFLTYFQNEAQLEKSRLLSDRFSAERPKGSFSTLEIQRTEQGDSAMYLCASSDRDREYNEQFFGPGTRLTVL.

This clonotype has just a few counts. One end of the junction fails to match germline, which may point to a read error. The chain joins TRBV12-3 or TRBV12-4 to TRBJ2-1; perhaps TRBD2 as D (7 bases). There are 15 residues in the CDR3. CDR3 nucleotides: TGTGTCAGCAGTTTGAGGGGGGAGGGGCGGGATGAGCAGTTCTTC. Amino acid sequence: CVSSLRGEGRDEQFF.